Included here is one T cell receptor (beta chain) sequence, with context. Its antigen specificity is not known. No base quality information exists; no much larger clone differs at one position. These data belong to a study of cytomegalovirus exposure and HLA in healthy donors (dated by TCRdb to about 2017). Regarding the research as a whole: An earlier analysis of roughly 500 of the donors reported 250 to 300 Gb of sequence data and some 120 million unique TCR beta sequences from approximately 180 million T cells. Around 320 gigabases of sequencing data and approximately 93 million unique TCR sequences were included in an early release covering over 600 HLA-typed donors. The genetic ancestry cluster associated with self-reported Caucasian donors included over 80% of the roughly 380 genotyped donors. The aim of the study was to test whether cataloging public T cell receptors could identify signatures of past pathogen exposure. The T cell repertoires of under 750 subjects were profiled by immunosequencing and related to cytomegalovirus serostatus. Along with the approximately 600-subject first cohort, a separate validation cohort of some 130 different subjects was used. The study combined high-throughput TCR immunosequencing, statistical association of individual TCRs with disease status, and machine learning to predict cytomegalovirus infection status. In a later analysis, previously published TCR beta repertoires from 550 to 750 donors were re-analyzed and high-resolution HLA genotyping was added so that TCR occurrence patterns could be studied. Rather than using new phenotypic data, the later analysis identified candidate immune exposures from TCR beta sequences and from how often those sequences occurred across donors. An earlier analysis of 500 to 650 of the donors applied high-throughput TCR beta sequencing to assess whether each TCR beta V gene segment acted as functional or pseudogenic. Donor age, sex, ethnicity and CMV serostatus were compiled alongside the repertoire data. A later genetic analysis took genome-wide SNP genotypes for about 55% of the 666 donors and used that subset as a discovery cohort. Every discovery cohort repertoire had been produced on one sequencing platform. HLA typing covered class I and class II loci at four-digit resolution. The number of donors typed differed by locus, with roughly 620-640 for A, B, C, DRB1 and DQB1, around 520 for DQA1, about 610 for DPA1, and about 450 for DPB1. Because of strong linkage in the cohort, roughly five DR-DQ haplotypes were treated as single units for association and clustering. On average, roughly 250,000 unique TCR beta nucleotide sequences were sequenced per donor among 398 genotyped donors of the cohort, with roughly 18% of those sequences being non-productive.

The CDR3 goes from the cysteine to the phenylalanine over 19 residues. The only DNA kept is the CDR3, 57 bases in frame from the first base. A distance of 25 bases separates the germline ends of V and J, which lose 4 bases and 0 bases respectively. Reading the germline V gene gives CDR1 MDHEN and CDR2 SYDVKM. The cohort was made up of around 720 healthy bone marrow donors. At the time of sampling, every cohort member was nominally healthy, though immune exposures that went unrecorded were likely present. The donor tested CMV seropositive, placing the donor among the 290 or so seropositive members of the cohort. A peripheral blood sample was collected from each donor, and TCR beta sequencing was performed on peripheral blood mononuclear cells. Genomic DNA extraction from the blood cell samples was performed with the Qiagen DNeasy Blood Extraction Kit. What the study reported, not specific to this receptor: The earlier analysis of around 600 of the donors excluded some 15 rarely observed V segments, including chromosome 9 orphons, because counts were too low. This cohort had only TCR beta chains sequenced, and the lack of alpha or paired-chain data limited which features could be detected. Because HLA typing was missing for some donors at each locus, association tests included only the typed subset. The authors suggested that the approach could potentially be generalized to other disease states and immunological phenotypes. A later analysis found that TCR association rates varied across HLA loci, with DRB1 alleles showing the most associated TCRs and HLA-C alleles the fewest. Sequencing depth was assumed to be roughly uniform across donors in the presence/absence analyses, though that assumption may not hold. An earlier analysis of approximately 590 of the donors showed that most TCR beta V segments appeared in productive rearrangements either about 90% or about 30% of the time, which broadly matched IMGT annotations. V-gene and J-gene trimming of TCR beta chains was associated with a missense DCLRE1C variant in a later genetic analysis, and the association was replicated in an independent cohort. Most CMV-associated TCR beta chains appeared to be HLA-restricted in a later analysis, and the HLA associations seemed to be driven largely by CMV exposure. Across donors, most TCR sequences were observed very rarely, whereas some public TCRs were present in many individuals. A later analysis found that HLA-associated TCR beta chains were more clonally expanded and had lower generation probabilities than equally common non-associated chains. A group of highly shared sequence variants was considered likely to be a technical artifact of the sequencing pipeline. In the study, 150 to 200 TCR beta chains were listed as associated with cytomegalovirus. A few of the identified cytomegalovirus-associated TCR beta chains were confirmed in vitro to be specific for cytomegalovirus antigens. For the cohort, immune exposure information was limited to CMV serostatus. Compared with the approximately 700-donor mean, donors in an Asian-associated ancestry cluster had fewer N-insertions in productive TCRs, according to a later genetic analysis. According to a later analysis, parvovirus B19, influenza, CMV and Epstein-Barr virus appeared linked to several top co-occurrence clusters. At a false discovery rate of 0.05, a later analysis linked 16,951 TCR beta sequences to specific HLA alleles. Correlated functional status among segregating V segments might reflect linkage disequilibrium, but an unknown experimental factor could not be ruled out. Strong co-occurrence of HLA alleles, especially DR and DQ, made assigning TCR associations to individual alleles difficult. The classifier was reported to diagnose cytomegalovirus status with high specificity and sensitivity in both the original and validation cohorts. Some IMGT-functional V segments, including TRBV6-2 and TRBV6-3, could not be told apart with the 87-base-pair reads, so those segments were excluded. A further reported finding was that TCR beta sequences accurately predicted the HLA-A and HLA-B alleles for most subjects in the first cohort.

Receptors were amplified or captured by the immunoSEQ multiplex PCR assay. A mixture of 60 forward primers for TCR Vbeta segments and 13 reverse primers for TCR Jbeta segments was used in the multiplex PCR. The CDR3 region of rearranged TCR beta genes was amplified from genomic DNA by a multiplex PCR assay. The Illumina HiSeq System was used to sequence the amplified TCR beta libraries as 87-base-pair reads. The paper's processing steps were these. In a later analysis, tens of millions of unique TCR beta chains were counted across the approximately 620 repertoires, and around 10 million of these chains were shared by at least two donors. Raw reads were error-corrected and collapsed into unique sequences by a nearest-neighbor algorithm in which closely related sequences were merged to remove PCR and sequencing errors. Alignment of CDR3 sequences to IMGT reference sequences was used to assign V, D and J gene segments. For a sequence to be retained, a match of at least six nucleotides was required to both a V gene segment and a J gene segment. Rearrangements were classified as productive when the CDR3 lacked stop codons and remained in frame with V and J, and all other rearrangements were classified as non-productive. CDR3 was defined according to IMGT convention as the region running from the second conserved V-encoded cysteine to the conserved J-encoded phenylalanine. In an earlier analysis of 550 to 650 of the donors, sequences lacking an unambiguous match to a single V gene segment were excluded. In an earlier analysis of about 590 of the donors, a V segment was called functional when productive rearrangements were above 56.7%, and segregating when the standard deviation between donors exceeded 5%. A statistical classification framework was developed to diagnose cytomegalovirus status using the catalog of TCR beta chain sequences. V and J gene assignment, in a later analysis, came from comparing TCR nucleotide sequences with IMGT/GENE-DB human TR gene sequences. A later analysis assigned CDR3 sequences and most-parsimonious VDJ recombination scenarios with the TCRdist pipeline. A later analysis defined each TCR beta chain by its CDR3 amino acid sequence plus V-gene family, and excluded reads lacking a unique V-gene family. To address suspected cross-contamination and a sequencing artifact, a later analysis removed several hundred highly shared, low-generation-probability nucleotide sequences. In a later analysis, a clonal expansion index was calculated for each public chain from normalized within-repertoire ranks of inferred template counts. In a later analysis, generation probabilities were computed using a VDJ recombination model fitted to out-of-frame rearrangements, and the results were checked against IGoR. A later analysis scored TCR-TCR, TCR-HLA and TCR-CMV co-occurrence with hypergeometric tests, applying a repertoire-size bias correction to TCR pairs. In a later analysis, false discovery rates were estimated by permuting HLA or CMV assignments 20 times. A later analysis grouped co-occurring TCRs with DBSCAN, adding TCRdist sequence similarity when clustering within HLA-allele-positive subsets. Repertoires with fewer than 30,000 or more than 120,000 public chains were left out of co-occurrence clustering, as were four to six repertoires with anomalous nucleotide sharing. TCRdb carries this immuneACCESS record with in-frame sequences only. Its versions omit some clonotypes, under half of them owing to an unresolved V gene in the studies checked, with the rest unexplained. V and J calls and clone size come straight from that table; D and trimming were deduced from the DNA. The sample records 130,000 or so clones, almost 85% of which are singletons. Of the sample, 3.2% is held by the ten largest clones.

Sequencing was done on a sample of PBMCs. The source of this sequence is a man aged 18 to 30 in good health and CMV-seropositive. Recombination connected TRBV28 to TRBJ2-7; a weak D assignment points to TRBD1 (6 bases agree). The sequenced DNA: TGTGCCAGCAGTTCGGCCCTTCCCGTCGGTACCAGGGGCTCCTACGAGCAGTACTTC. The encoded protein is CASSSALPVGTRGSYEQYF. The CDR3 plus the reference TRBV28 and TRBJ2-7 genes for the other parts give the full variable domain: DVKVTQSSRYLVKRTGEKVFLECVQDMDHENMFWYRQDPGLGLRLIYFSYDVKMKEKGDIPEGYSVSREKKERFSLILESASTNQTSMYLCASSSALPVGTRGSYEQYFGPGTRLTVT.